A single sample is the source of the 32 T cell receptor gamma chains below, sequenced in a study of gamma delta lymphoproliferative disorders and STAT genes. PBMCs from patients and controls supplied the genomic DNA for sequencing. TCRdb re-processed the multiplex PCR reads via CATT. Of 2,200 or so gamma-chain clones listed, approximately 10% are singletons. The sequenced sample was blood. Receptors were obtained from a human donor with gamma-delta T-cell large granular lymphocyte leukemia.

This clone is categorized as medium-sized (0.01 to 0.1%). The rearrangement links TRGV5P to TRGJ1 or TRGJ2. The J gene, not given by TCRdb, was assigned here from a germline match of the nucleotide sequence. TRGV5P is flagged as a pseudogene. The CDR3 runs to 13 residues. CDR3 residues: CATWGRSYYKKLF. As DNA, the CDR3 is TGTGCCACCTGGGGCAGGTCTTATTATAAGAAACTCTTT.

About this clone itself: A much larger clone is a single base away; this may be a read error. The chain combines TRGV8 with TRGJP1. TCRdb does not report a J gene; here it was assigned by matching the DNA to germline references. The CDR3 consists of 17 residues. Germline V lookup: CDR1 VENAVY, CDR2 YDSYNSRV. For the CDR3, the DNA is TGTGCCACCTGGGATAGGCGAACATATACCAATGGTTGGTTCAAGATATTT. Its protein is CATWDRRTYTNGWFKIF.

The rearrangement joins TRGV8 to TRGJ1 or TRGJ2. The J gene, not given by TCRdb, was assigned here from a germline match of the nucleotide sequence. This CDR3 spans 14 amino acids. Germline assignment: CDR1 VENAVY and CDR2 YDSYNSRV. V gave up 1 base and J gave up 3 bases; unmatched junction bases: 6. CDR3 sequence reads: CATWDSGRYYKKLF. For the CDR3, the DNA is TGTGCCACCTGGGATAGTGGGCGTTATTATAAGAAACTCTTT.

With regard to this clone: This sample also contains other DNA sequences that code for the same CDR3. There is no J gene call, but TRGV2 is given as the V gene. The CDR3 extends over 10 amino acids. The germline V gene has CDR1 EGSNGY and CDR2 YDSYNSKV. CDR3: CATWVGKKLF. CDR3 in DNA: TGTGCCACCTGGGTGGGTAAGAAACTTTTT.

V gene TRGV3 combines with J gene TRGJ1 or TRGJ2. The J gene was not available in TCRdb and was assigned here by matching the DNA to germline segments. The CDR3 loop spans 10 amino acids. Germline lookup yields CDR1 VTNTFY and CDR2 YDVSTARD (reference sequence). The J segment lost 11 bases and the V segment lost 3 bases, leaving 4 bases of the junction unmatched. The CDR3 DNA is TGTGCCACCTGGGACTCGGAGAAACTCTTT. The encoded protein is CATWDSEKLF.

Sample share makes this clone medium-sized (0.01 to 0.1%). The chain couples TRGV4 to TRGJ1 or TRGJ2. TCRdb supplies no J gene; here it was assigned by aligning the nucleotide sequence to germline. This CDR3 comprises 11 residues. Germline V CDR1 and CDR2: EGSTGY, YDSYTSSV. The trim removed 0 bases at V and 10 bases at J, leaving 3 bases unmatched. CDR3 loop: CATWDGPKKLF. As DNA, the CDR3 is TGTGCCACCTGGGATGGGCCAAAGAAACTCTTT.

Concerning this clone itself: Different DNA sequences within this sample yield the same CDR3. The chain carries TRGV8 and TRGJ1 or TRGJ2. TCRdb records no J gene; here it was assigned by comparing the DNA to germline. The CDR3 has 13 residues. CDR1 is VENAVY, CDR2 YDSYNSRV, per germline. Trimming removed 4 bases from V and 1 base from J; junction bases left unmatched: 4. This chain's CDR3 is CATWDPNYYKKLF. In nucleotides, the CDR3 is TGTGCCACCTGGGACCCTAATTATTATAAGAAACTCTTT.

This clone showed up just a few times. The rearrangement uses TRGV9 and TRGJ1 or TRGJ2. TCRdb records no J gene; here it was assigned by comparing the DNA to germline. Germline V CDR1 and CDR2: GITISATS, ISYDGTV (reference sequence). V lost 2 bases to trimming and J lost 10 bases; unmatched junction nucleotides: 5. This CDR3 is built from 11 residues. The CDR3 spells CALWEGVKKLF. In nucleotides, the CDR3 is TGTGCCTTGTGGGAGGGTGTCAAGAAACTCTTT.

In this sample, this clone is medium-sized. The chain recombines TRGV2 with TRGJ1 or TRGJ2. TCRdb leaves out the J gene; it was filled in here by matching the DNA to germline. Per germline, CDR1 EGSNGY and CDR2 YDSYNSKV. The CDR3 extends over 16 amino acids. With V trimmed by 1 base and J by 3 bases, 12 bases remained unmatched. The CDR3, as DNA: TGTGCCACCTGGGACGGTCCCGACAAAAGTTATTATAAGAAACTCTTT. It yields the protein CATWDGPDKSYYKKLF.

This clone was picked up a small number of times. The V call is TRGV2, the J call TRGJ1 or TRGJ2. Here the J gene was assigned by germline matching of the DNA, as TCRdb has none. CDR1 and CDR2 (germline): EGSNGY, YDSYNSKV. J gave up 2 bases and V 0 bases, and 7 bases lay outside the gene matches. The CDR3 runs to 15 residues. The DNA for the CDR3 is TGTGCCACCTGGGACGGGCCGGTTTATTATTATAAGAAACTCTTT. This translates into CATWDGPVYYYKKLF.

As for this clone: Other DNA sequences within the sample encode an identical CDR3. This chain joins TRGV2 and TRGJ1 or TRGJ2. The J gene, absent from TCRdb, was called here by matching the DNA to germline. Germline V CDR1 and CDR2: EGSNGY, YDSYNSKV. This CDR3 comprises 10 residues. V shed 5 bases and J 9 bases; nucleotides not matched to a gene: 4. As DNA, the CDR3 is TGTGCCACCTGGGTGGGTAAGAAACTCTTT. It encodes CATWVGKKLF.

This clone turned up a few times. The rearrangement joins TRGV9 to TRGJ1 or TRGJ2. The J gene, absent from TCRdb, was called here by matching the DNA to germline. The CDR3 totals 9 residues. Germline CDR1 reads GITISATS; CDR2 reads ISYDGTV (reference sequence). In DNA form, the CDR3 reads TGTGCTCGGGGGGATAAGAAACTCTTT. This codes for CARGDKKLF.

In the case of this clone: A much larger clone lies one base from this, so it may be a read error. The rearrangement joins TRGV3 to TRGJ1 or TRGJ2. TCRdb does not report a J gene; here it was assigned by matching the DNA to germline references. CDR3 length: 10 residues. V gave up 4 bases and J gave up 10 bases; unmatched junction bases: 4. Germline assignment: CDR1 VTNTFY and CDR2 YDVSTARD (reference sequence). The CDR3 coding sequence is TGTGCCACCTGGGAATTAAAGAAACTCTTT. It is translated as CATWELKKLF.

This clone appeared a few times. This chain connects TRGV4 to TRGJ1 or TRGJ2. TCRdb supplies no J gene; here it was assigned by aligning the nucleotide sequence to germline. The CDR3 loop spans 14 amino acids. V shed 4 bases, J shed 8 bases, and the junction held 14 bases outside the gene matches. From germline, CDR1 is EGSTGY and CDR2 YDSYTSSV. The CDR3 region is CATWEAAVRHKKLF. Here the CDR3 DNA reads TGTGCCACCTGGGAGGCGGCGGTTAGGCATAAGAAACTCTTT.

Regarding this clone: This likely stems from a read error, as it lies one base from a far larger clone. Other nucleotide sequences from this sample produce the same CDR3. The J gene is uncalled and the V gene is TRGV4. Germline CDR1 and CDR2: EGSTGY and YDSYTSSV. This CDR3 is built from 13 residues. CDR3 amino acids: CATWPQNYYKKLF. For the CDR3, the DNA is TGTGCCACCTGGCCCCAGAATTATTATAAGAAGCTCTTT.

This clone has a handful of counts. This chain uses TRGV5 with TRGJ1 or TRGJ2. Here the J gene came from matching the DNA to germline, since TCRdb omits it. J was trimmed by 2 bases and V by 0 bases; bases with no gene match: 10. The germline V gene encodes CDR1 VINAFY and CDR2 YDVSNSKD. The CDR3 is 16 residues long. CDR3 nucleotides: TGTGCCACCTGGGACAGGCTGAGGTCTCATTATTATAAGAAACTCTTT. It encodes CATWDRLRSHYYKKLF.

This chain links TRGV5 with TRGJ1 or TRGJ2. As TCRdb names no J gene, one was assigned here on the basis of a DNA match to germline. This CDR3 has 14 residues. J gave up 3 bases and V 0 bases, and 5 bases lay outside the gene matches. In germline, CDR1 is VINAFY, CDR2 YDVSNSKD. This CDR3 is CATWDRPAYYKKLF. CDR3 DNA sequence: TGTGCCACCTGGGACAGGCCCGCTTATTATAAGAAACTCTTT.

By sample share, this clone is medium-sized (0.01 to 0.1%). The V call is TRGV2, the J call TRGJP2. TCRdb supplies no J gene; here it was assigned by aligning the nucleotide sequence to germline. The germline V gene encodes CDR1 EGSNGY and CDR2 YDSYNSKV. V lost 9 bases, J lost 2 bases, and 15 bases stayed unmatched. The CDR3 has 16 residues. CDR3 nucleotide sequence: TGTGCCACCCTAAGGAGAGGGGGGAGTAGTGATTGGATCAAGACGTTT. Its translation is CATLRRGGSSDWIKTF.

This clone was picked up a small number of times. The genes are TRGV9 and TRGJ1 or TRGJ2. Assignment of the J gene here rests on matching the DNA to germline, because TCRdb gives none. The CDR3 spans 12 residues. V lost 2 bases and J lost 5; bases outside the gene matches: 3. Germline V gives CDR1 GITISATS, CDR2 ISYDGTV (reference sequence). The CDR3 nucleotides read TGTGCCTTGTGGGAGGGCAATTATAAGAAACTCTTT. It translates to CALWEGNYKKLF.

This clone has more than one count but fewer than ten. This chain joins TRGV4 and TRGJ1 or TRGJ2. TCRdb records no J gene; here it was assigned by comparing the DNA to germline. The V and J ends lost 6 bases and 4 bases, in that order; junction bases with no gene match: 9. The germline gives CDR1 EGSTGY, CDR2 YDSYTSSV. The CDR3 runs to 13 residues. CDR3 protein: CATWQDGYYKKLF. CDR3 DNA: TGTGCCACCTGGCAAGACGGCTATTATAAGAAACTCTTT.

This clone was detected only a few times. It differs at one base from a far larger clone, so likely a read error. The sample carries other DNA sequences with the same CDR3. The genes are TRGV9 and TRGJP. TCRdb gives no J gene; it was assigned here by matching the DNA to germline. CDR1 and CDR2 from the germline V gene are GITISATS and ISYDGTV (reference sequence). CDR3 size: 15 residues. For the CDR3, the DNA is TGTGCCTTGTGGGAGGAAGAGTTAGGCAAAAAAATCAAGGTATTT. This gives the protein CALWEEELGKKIKVF.

Within the sample, this clone is medium-sized (0.01 to 0.1%). Other DNA variants within this sample encode the same CDR3. The rearrangement uses TRGV2 and TRGJ1 or TRGJ2. Because TCRdb records no J gene, it was assigned here through a match of the DNA to germline. V dropped 0 bases and J dropped 2; count of bases not matched to a gene: 4. This CDR3 is built from 14 residues. The germline V gene encodes CDR1 EGSNGY and CDR2 YDSYNSKV. In DNA form, the CDR3 reads TGTGCCACCTGGGACGGGCGGGATTATTATAAGAAACTCTTT. Translated, it gives CATWDGRDYYKKLF.

The chain combines TRGV8 with TRGJ1 or TRGJ2. No J gene is reported in TCRdb; it was inferred here by comparing the DNA with germline. V shed 1 base, J shed 8 bases, and the junction held 11 bases outside the gene matches. CDR1 and CDR2 from the germline V gene are VENAVY and YDSYNSRV. CDR3 length: 14 residues. CDR3 loop: CATWDSNAPDKKLF. CDR3 in DNA: TGTGCCACCTGGGATAGTAATGCCCCAGATAAGAAACTCTTT.

This clone counts as medium-sized. The chain employs TRGV10 and TRGJ1 or TRGJ2. Assignment of the J gene here rests on matching the DNA to germline, because TCRdb gives none. TRGV10 belongs to the ORF category, with a function that is uncertain. This CDR3 is 15 amino acids long. V trimming: 8 bases; J trimming: 6 bases; junction bases outside the gene matches: 17. CDR3: CAAWDLLAFGYKKLF. CDR3 in DNA: TGTGCTGCGTGGGATTTACTCGCATTTGGTTATAAGAAACTCTTT.

This clone was counted only a few times. V gene TRGV9 combines with J gene TRGJ1 or TRGJ2. The J gene was missing in TCRdb and was found by matching the end of the DNA to germline. The V gene's germline CDR1 is GITISATS and CDR2 ISYDGTV (reference sequence). J was trimmed by 9 bases and V by 7 bases; bases with no gene match: 6. This CDR3 is 10 amino acids long. The CDR3 sequence is CALCSSKKLF. The CDR3 bases are TGTGCCTTGTGTAGTAGTAAGAAACTCTTT.

In its sample, this clone ranks as medium-sized. V gene TRGV4 combines with J gene TRGJ1 or TRGJ2. TCRdb records no J gene; here it was assigned by comparing the DNA to germline. The CDR3 runs 14 residues. Germline trimming cut 2 bases from V and 4 bases from J; bases unmatched to any gene: 8. Germline CDR1 reads EGSTGY; CDR2 reads YDSYTSSV. CDR3 nucleotide sequence: TGTGCCACCTGGGATGTGTGGGGCTATTATAAGAAACTCTTT. Its translation: CATWDVWGYYKKLF.

Note on this clone: It is unclear where the CDR3 begins or ends on the DNA, so no DNA is shown, and the CDR3 is as TCRdb lists it. The J gene has no call, while the V gene is TRGV11. TRGV11 has ORF status, its function being uncertain. The CDR3 is 18 residues long, counting both termini. CDR3 protein: CTTVPAGPPPEFYYKKLF.

This clone was seen a few times. Other DNA sequences from this sample encode an identical CDR3 as well. The V and J genes are TRGV4 and TRGJ1 or TRGJ2. The J gene comes from matching the DNA to germline here; TCRdb lacks it. CDR3 length equals 14 residues. Per the germline V gene, CDR1 is EGSTGY and CDR2 is YDSYTSSV. V was clipped by 1 base and J by 1 base; unmatched bases: 4. CDR3 nucleotides: TGTGCCACCTGGGATGGACCAAATTATTATAAGAAACTCTTT. It yields the protein CATWDGPNYYKKLF.

A few counts support this clone. The chain uses TRGV5P and TRGJ1 or TRGJ2. Since TCRdb gives no J gene, matching the DNA to germline was used here to assign it. TRGV5P is labeled a pseudogene. The CDR3 is 15 residues long. The CDR3 loop reads CATWGRPSGDYKKLF. The CDR3 DNA sequence: TGTGCCACCTGGGGCAGGCCGAGTGGAGATTATAAGAAACTCTTT.

By share, this clone counts as medium-sized. The CDR3 spells CATWDTDYKKLF. CDR3 nucleotides: TGTGCCACCTGGGATACAGATTATAAGAAACTCTTT. The rearrangement links TRGV8 to TRGJ1 or TRGJ2. Here the J gene came from matching the DNA to germline, since TCRdb omits it. With 2 bases clipped from V and 5 bases from J, the junction kept 3 bases outside the gene matches. CDR3 length: 12 residues. The germline V gene encodes CDR1 VENAVY and CDR2 YDSYNSRV.

This clone has a handful of counts. V gene TRGV3 combines with J gene TRGJ1 or TRGJ2. Here the J gene was assigned by germline matching of the DNA, as TCRdb has none. The J segment lost 3 bases and the V segment lost 0 bases, leaving 8 bases of the junction unmatched. Germline V gene sequence: CDR1 VTNTFY, CDR2 YDVSTARD (reference sequence). CDR3 size: 15 residues. The CDR3 here is CATWDRPVIYYKKLF. In nucleotides, the CDR3 is TGTGCCACCTGGGACAGGCCGGTAATTTATTATAAGAAACTCTTT.

This chain uses TRGV2 with TRGJ1 or TRGJ2. As TCRdb names no J gene, one was assigned here on the basis of a DNA match to germline. The germline V gene encodes CDR1 EGSNGY and CDR2 YDSYNSKV. The CDR3 totals 11 residues. Trimming removed 0 bases from V and 11 bases from J; junction bases left unmatched: 4. CDR3 residues: CATWDGSEKLF. The CDR3 DNA is TGTGCCACCTGGGACGGGAGCGAGAAACTCTTT.